The clone carrying this TCR beta chain was seen ten or more times. Its antigen is not identified. The sample comes from a study of blood T cells in healthy people across ages. Primed by a sample-barcoded 5' primer and a J-beta primer mix, a second PCR proceeded for 7 to 11 cycles. Each of the cDNA molecules was tagged by a template-switch adaptor with 12 random nucleotides. TCRdb reprocessed the 5' RACE reads via MiXCR and lists one record per CDR3 protein. Here the sample spans around 1.5 million distinct CDR3 sequences, about 31% being singletons. Study results and caveats: TCR beta diversity per million T cells fell roughly linearly with age. No one knew whether donors had CMV, which possibly confounded expanded clonotype changes. TCR beta diversity tracked closely with naive T cell percentage.

Looked up from germline, CDR1 is SGHTA and CDR2 is FQGTGA. Trimming pared 1 base from V and 3 bases from J, leaving 10 bases between. This CDR3 region has 15 residues. Material: blood. The sequence derives from a woman in her 30s in good health. The V and J genes are TRBV7-3 and TRBJ2-1; tentative D call: TRBD1 (5 bases). CDR3 sequence (DNA): TGTGCCAGCAGCTTAATGTCCCAGGGCTACAATGAGCAGTTCTTC. Encoded protein: CASSLMSQGYNEQFF.